The T cell receptor (beta chain) under discussion was sequenced for a study of human T cells and chemical hapten exposure. Study-level information: TCR yields per sample varied, mainly owing to small pooled library volume differences.

The CDR3 consists of 15 residues. Germline V gene data show CDR1 as SGHAT and CDR2 as FQNNGV. The V and J ends lost 5 bases and 4 bases, in that order; junction bases with no gene match: 10. This clonotype was counted ten times or more. Its target is not known. Study observations and caveats: Significantly more large CDR3 similarity clusters arose among expanded TCRs than among controls.

Time point here: patch test 2, 6 weeks after DPC sensitization. Specified treatment: therapeutic diphenylcyclopropenone sensitization with weekly scalp DPC. TCRdb re-called the RACE reads with MiXCR, one entry per CDR3 protein. Here the sample spans about 84,000 distinct CDR3 sequences, more than 9% being singletons. The specimen comprised whole blood, sampled in connection with sensitization to the hapten diphenylcyclopropenone (DPC). The source of this sequence is a woman between 50 and 59 years old with alopecia areata. Some clones in this sample may be carry-over from other donors' samples. The chain has TRBV11-2 and TRBJ1-2, with TRBD1 identical over 7 bases. The DNA for the CDR3 is TGTGCCAGCAGCGTCACAGCAGGGGGTAGCTATGGCTACACCTTC. As protein: CASSVTAGGSYGYTF.